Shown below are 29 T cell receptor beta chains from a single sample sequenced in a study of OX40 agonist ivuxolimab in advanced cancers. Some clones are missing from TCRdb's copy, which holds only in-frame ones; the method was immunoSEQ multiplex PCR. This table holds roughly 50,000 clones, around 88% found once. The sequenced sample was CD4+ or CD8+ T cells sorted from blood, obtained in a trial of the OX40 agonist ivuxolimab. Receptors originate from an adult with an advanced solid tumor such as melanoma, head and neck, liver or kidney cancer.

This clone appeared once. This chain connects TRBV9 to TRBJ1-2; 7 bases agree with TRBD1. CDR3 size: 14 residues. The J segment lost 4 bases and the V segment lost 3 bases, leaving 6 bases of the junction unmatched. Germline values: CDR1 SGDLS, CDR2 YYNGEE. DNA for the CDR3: TGTGCCAGCAGCGCAGGGACAGCCCCCTATGGCTACACCTTC. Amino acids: CASSAGTAPYGYTF.

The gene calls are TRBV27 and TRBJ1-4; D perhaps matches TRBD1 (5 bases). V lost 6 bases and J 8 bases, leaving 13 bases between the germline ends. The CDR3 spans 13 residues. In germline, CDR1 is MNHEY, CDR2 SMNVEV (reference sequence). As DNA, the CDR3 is TGTGCCAGCAGCTTTGGGGGAAGGGAAAAACTGTTTTTT. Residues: CASSFGGREKLFF.

The CDR3 protein is CATSRKSLLGTGNTIYF. CDR3 in DNA: TGTGCCACCAGCAGAAAGTCCCTTTTGGGGACTGGAAACACCATATATTTT. This sequence joins TRBV15 and TRBJ1-3; no firm D call. Trimming shortened V by 2 bases and J by 2 bases, and 16 bases separated the two germline ends. Per germline, CDR1 LNHNV and CDR2 YYDKDF (reference sequence). The CDR3 runs to 17 residues.

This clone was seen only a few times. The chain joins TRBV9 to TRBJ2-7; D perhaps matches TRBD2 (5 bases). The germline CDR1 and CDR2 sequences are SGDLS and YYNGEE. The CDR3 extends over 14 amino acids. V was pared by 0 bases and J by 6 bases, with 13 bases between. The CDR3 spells CASSVEPLSGEQYF. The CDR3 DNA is TGTGCCAGCAGCGTAGAACCACTCAGCGGCGAGCAGTACTTC.

The CDR3 reads CASAPGTGLRETQYF. CDR3 DNA sequence: TGTGCCAGTGCCCCTGGGACAGGGTTGAGAGAGACCCAGTACTTC. The chain is built from TRBV2 and TRBJ2-5; 9 bases agree with TRBD1. CDR1 and CDR2 (germline): SNHLY, FYNNEI. The CDR3 sequence is 15 residues long. J was trimmed by 4 bases and V by 9 bases; bases with no gene match: 12.

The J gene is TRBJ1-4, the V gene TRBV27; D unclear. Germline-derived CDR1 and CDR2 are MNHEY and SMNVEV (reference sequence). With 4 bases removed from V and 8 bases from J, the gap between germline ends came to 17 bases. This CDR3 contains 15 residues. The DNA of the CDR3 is TGTGCCAGCAGTTGGGTCGGGAGGTCCGGAGAAAAACTGTTTTTT. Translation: CASSWVGRSGEKLFF. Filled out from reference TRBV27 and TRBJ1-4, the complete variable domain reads EAQVTQNPRYLITVTGKKLTVTCSQNMNHEYMSWYRQDPGLGLRQIYYSMNVEVTDKGDVPEGYKVSRKEKRNFPLILESPSPNQTSLYFCASSWVGRSGEKLFFGSGTQLSVL.

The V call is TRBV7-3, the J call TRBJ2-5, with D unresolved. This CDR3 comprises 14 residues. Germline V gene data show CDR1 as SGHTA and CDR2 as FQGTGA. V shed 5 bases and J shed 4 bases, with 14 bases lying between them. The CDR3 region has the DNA TGTGCCAGCAGCCCAAGAGGTGGCGGAGAGACCCAGTACTTC. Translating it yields CASSPRGGGETQYF.

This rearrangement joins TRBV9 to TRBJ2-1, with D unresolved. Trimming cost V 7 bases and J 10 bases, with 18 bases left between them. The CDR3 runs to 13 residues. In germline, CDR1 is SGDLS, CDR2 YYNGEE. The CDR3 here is CASGLRPKQEQFF. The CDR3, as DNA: TGTGCCAGCGGCCTCCGGCCAAAACAAGAGCAGTTCTTC.

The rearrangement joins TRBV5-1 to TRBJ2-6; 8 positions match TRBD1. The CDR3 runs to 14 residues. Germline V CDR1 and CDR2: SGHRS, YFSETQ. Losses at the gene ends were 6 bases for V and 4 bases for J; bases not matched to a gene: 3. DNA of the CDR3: TGCGCCAGCACTCAGGGGGCGGGGGCCAACGTCCTGACTTTC. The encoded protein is CASTQGAGANVLTF.

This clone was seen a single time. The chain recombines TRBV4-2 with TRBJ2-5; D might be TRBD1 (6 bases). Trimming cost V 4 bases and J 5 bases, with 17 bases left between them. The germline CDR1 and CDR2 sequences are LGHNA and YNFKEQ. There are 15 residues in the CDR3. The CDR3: CASSPGDALGETQYF. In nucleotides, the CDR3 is TGTGCCAGCAGCCCAGGGGACGCCTTGGGGGAGACCCAGTACTTC.

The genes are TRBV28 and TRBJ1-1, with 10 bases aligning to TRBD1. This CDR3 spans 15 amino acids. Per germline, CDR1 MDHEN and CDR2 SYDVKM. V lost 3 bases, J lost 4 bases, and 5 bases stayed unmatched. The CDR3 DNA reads TGTGCCAGCAGTTTCGGTGGGACAGGGGCCACTGAAGCTTTCTTT. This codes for CASSFGGTGATEAFF.

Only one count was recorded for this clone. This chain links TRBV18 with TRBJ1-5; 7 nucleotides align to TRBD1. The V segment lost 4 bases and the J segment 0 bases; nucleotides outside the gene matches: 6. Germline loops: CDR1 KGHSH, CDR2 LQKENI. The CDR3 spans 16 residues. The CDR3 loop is CASSLAGQASNQPQHF. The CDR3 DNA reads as TGTGCCAGCTCACTTGCCGGACAGGCTAGCAATCAGCCCCAGCATTTT.

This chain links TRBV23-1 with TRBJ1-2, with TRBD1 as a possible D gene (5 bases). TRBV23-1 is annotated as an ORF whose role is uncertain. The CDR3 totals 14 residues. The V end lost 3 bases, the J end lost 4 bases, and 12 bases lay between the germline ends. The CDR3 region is CASSHLQAVYGYTF. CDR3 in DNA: TGCGCCAGCAGTCACCTACAGGCCGTCTATGGCTACACCTTC.

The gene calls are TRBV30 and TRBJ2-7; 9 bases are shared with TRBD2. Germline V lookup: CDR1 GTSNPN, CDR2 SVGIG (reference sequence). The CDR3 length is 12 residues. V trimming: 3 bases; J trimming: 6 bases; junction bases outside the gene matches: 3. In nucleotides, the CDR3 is TGTGCCTGGAGGCTAGCGGGACTCGAGCAGTACTTC. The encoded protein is CAWRLAGLEQYF.

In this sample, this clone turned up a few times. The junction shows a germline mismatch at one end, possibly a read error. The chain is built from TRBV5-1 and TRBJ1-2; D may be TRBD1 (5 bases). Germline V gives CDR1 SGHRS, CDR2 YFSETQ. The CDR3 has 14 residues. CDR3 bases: TGCGCCAGCACCTTGGAGGACACCCGCTATGGCTACACCTTC. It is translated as CASTLEDTRYGYTF.

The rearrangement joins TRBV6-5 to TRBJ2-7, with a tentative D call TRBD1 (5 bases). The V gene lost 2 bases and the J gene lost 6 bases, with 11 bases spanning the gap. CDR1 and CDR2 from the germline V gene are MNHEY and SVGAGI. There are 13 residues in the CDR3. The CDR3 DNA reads TGTGCCAGCAGTTACCCCCCCAGGGCCGAGCAGTACTTC. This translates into CASSYPPRAEQYF.

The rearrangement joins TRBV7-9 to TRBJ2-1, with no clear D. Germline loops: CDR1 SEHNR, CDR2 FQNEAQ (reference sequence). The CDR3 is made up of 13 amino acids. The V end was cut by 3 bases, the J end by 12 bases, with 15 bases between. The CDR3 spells CASSFSVEPRQFF. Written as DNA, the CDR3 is TGTGCCAGCAGCTTTTCTGTAGAGCCCCGGCAGTTCTTC.

The CDR3 here is CASTLIGPNTEAFF. CDR3 bases: TGTGCCAGTACCCTAATTGGACCGAACACTGAAGCTTTCTTT. The chain links TRBV19 to TRBJ1-1; the D is unclear. The germline V and J ends were trimmed by 7 bases and 1 base, with 13 bases remaining between them. Germline loops: CDR1 LNHDA, CDR2 SQIVND (reference sequence). CDR3 length: 14 amino acids.

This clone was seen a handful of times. The DNA for the CDR3 is TGTGCCAGCAGCCGCAGGGGTTCACCAGAGACCCAGTACTTC. Its protein is CASSRRGSPETQYF. The chain carries TRBV13 and TRBJ2-5, with D perhaps matching TRBD1 (6 bases). Germline CDR1 PRHDT, CDR2 FYEKMQ (reference sequence). Trimming left V 5 bases short and J 4 bases short, with 14 bases between. This CDR3 has 14 residues. Full variable domain (missing parts from reference TRBV13 and TRBJ2-5): AAGVIQSPRHLIKEKRETATLKCYPIPRHDTVYWYQQGPGQDPQFLISFYEKMQSDKGSIPDRFSAQQFSDYHSELNMSSLELGDSALYFCASSRRGSPETQYFGPGTRLLVL.

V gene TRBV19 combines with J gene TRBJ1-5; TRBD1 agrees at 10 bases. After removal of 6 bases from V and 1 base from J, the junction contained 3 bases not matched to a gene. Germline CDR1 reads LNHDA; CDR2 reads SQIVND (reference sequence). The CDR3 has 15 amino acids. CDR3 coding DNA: TGTGCCAGTAGAGGACAGGGGGGGAGCAATCAGCCCCAGCATTTT. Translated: CASRGQGGSNQPQHF.

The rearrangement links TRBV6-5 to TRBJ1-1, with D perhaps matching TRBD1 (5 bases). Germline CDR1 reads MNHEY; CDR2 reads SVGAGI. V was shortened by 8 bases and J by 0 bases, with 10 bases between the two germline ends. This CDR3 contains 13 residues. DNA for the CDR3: TGTGCCAGCGGTGTGGACATGAACACTGAAGCTTTCTTT. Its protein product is CASGVDMNTEAFF.

The CDR3 protein is CASSQESPSFPYNEQFF. CDR3 DNA: TGTGCCAGCAGCCAAGAGTCCCCTAGCTTTCCGTACAATGAGCAGTTCTTC. J is TRBJ2-1 and V is TRBV4-2, with a possible D match to TRBD2 (5 bases). The V end lost 0 bases, the J end lost 4 bases, and 16 bases lay between the germline ends. The CDR3 length is 17 residues. Germline V lookup: CDR1 LGHNA, CDR2 YNFKEQ.

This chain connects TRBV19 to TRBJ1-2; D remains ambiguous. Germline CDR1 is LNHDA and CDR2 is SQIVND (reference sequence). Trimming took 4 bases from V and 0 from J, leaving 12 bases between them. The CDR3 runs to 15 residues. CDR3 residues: CASSNPGSPNYGYTF. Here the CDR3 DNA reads TGTGCCAGTAGTAATCCGGGATCTCCTAACTATGGCTACACCTTC.

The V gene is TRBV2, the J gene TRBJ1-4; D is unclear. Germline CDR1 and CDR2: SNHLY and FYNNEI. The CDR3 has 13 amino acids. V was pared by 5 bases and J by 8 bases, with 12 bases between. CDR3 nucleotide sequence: TGTGCCAGCAGTCCGGACCGTCGGGAAAAACTGTTTTTT. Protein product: CASSPDRREKLFF.

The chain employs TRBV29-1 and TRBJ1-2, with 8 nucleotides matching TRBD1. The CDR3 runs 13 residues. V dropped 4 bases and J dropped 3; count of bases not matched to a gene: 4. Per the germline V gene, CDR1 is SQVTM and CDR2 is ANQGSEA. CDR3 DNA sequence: TGCAGCGTTGGGCTGACAGGGGACTATGGCTACACCTTC. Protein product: CSVGLTGDYGYTF.

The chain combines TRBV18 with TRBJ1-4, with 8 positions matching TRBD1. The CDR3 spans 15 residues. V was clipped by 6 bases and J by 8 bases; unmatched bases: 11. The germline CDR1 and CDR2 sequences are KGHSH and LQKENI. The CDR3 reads CASSPSAGGREKLFF. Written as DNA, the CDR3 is TGTGCCAGCTCCCCTTCAGCAGGGGGCCGAGAAAAACTGTTTTTT.

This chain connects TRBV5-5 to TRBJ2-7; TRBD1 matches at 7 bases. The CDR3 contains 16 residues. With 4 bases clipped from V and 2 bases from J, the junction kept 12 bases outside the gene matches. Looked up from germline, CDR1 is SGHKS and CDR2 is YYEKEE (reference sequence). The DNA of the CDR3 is TGTGCCAGCAGCGCCTCCCCCGGGACAGTCCCCTACGAGCAGTACTTC. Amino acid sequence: CASSASPGTVPYEQYF.

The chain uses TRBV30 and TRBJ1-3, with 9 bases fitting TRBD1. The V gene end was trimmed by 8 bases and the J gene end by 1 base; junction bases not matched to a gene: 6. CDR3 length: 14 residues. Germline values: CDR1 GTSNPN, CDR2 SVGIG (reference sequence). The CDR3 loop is CAGGGTGSGNTIYF. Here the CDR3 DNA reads TGTGCCGGGGGCGGGACAGGGTCTGGAAACACCATATATTTT.

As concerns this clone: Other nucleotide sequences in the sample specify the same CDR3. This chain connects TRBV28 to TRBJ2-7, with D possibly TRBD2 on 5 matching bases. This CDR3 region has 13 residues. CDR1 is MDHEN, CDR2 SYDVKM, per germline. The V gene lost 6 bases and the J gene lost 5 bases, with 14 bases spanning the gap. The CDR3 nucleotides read TGTGCCAGCAGCGGAGGACCGAAGAACGAGCAGTACTTC. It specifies CASSGGPKNEQYF.